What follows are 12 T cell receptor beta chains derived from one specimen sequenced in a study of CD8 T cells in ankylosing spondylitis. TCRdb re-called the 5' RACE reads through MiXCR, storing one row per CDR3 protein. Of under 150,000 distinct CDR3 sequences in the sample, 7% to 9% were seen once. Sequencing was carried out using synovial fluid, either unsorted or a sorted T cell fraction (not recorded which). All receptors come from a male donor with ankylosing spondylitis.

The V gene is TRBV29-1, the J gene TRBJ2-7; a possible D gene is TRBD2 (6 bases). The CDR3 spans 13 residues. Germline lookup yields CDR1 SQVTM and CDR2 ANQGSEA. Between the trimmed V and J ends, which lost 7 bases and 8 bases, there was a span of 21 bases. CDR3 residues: CSGRGSGTTKQYF. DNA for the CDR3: TGCAGCGGCCGCGGTAGCGGTACGACGAAGCAGTACTTC.

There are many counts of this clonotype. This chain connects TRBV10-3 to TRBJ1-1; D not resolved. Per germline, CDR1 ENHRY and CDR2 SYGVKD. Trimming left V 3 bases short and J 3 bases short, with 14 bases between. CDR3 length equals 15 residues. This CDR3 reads CAISEYGPEDTEAFF. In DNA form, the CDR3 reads TGTGCCATCAGTGAATACGGCCCGGAGGACACTGAAGCTTTCTTT.

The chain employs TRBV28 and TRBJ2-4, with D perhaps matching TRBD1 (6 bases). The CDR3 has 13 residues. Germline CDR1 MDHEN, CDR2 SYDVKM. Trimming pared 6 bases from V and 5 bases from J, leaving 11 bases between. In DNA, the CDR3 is TGTGCCAGCAGAAGACAGGATGAAAACATTCAGTACTTC. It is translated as CASRRQDENIQYF.

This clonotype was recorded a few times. This chain's CDR3 is CASNPDPKALNEQFF. CDR3 sequence (DNA): TGCGCCAGCAACCCGGACCCAAAGGCCCTAAATGAGCAGTTCTTC. V and J are TRBV5-1 and TRBJ2-1, with D uncertain. Germline-derived CDR1 and CDR2 are SGHRS and YFSETQ. The CDR3 has 15 amino acids. V was cut by 6 bases and J by 7 bases, with 20 bases left in between.

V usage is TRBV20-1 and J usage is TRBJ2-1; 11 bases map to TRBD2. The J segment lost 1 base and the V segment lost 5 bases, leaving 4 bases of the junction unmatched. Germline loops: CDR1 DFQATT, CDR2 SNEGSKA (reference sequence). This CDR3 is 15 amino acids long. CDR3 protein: CSAQGTSGSYNEQFF. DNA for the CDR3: TGCAGTGCTCAAGGGACTAGCGGATCCTACAATGAGCAGTTCTTC.

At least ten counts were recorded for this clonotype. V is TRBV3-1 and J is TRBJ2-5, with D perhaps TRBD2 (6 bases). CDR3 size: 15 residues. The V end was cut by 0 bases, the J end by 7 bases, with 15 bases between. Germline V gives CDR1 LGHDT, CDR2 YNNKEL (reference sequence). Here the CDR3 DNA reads TGTGCCAGCAGCCAAGATCATAAGGTGCGGGGGACCCAGTACTTC. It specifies CASSQDHKVRGTQYF.

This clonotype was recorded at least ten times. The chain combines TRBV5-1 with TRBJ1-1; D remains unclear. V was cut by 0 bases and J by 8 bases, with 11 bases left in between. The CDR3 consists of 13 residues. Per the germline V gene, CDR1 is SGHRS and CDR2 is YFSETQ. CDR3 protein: CASSLDPPREAFF. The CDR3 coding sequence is TGCGCCAGCAGCTTGGACCCCCCTCGGGAAGCTTTCTTT.

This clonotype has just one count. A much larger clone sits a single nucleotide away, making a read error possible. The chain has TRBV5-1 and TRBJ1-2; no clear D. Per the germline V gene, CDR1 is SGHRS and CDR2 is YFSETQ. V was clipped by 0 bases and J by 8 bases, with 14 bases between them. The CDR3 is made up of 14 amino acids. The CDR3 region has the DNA TGCGCCAGCAGCTTGGAGGCACGGGAGAACGGCTACACCTTC. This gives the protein CASSLEARENGYTF.

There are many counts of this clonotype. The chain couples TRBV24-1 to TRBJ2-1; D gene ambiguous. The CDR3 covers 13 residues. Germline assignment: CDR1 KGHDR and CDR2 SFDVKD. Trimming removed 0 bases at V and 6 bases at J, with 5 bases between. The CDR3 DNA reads TGTGCCACCAGTGATTTGTGGAGCAATGAGCAGTTCTTC. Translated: CATSDLWSNEQFF.

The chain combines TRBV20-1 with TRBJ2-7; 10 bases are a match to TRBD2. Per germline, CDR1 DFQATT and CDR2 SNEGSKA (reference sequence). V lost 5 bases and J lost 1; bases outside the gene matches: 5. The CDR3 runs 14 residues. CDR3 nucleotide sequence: TGCAGTGCTGGGGGACTAGCGTTTTCCTACGAGCAGTACTTC. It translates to CSAGGLAFSYEQYF.

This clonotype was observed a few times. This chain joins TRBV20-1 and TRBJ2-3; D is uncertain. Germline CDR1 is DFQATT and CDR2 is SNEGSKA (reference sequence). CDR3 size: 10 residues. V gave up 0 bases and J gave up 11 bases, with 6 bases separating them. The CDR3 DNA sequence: TGCAGTGCTAGAGATATCGGGCAGTATTTT. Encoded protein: CSARDIGQYF.

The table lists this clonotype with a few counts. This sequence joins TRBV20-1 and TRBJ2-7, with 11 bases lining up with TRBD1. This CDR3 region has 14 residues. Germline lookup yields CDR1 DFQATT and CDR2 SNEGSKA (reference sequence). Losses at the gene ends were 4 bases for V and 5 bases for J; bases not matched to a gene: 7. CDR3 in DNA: TGCAGTGCTACCCGGGACAGGGGGAGCAACGAGCAGTACTTC. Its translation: CSATRDRGSNEQYF.